Listed below are T cell receptor beta chains from one sample, sequenced in a study of radiation and T cells in renal cell carcinoma. Profiling relied on immunoSEQ multiplex PCR, and the TCRdb table lists in-frame clones only, not all of them. The sample consists of approximately 90,000 clones, 85% of them appearing once. Sequences were derived from blood, sampled from a patient whose treatment included radiotherapy and nephrectomy. The receptors originated from a man aged 45-65 years with renal cell carcinoma. The CDR3 runs from the conserved cysteine through the conserved F or W. The D gene is left open where the match is weak. Clone size is stated in some rows and not others, as once, few, many or a class when expanded.

size,D,V,J,CDR3,DNA
NA,TRBD1,TRBV28,TRBJ2-7,CASSPTPGGLSEQYF,TGTGCCAGCAGCCCGACGCCAGGGGGTCTCTCCGAGCAGTACTTC
NA,TRBD2,TRBV4-2,TRBJ2-5,CASSQGAGAQETQYF,TGTGCCAGCAGCCAAGGCGCGGGAGCACAAGAGACCCAGTACTTC
NA,TRBD1,TRBV29-1,TRBJ2-5,CSAEVNRGETQYF,TGCAGCGCAGAAGTTAACAGGGGTGAGACCCAGTACTTC
NA,TRBD1,TRBV9,TRBJ1-4,CASSSGQGYEKLFF,TGTGCCAGCAGCTCGGGACAGGGTTATGAAAAACTGTTTTTT
NA,NA,TRBV27,TRBJ2-7,CASSPTLGRLRTPGEQYF,TGTGCCAGCAGTCCCACTTTGGGCAGGCTCCGAACCCCGGGCGAGCAGTACTTC
NA,TRBD1,TRBV9,TRBJ1-1,CASSPLDRGLNTEAFF,TGTGCCAGCAGCCCCCTAGACAGGGGGCTAAACACTGAAGCTTTCTTT
few,NA,TRBV6-5,TRBJ1-2,CASSYQLTFGYTF,TGTGCCAGCAGTTACCAACTGACATTTGGCTACACCTTC
NA,NA,TRBV27,TRBJ2-7,CASSFGRNYEQYF,TGTGCCAGCAGTTTTGGTAGGAACTACGAGCAGTACTTC
NA,NA,TRBV6-6,TRBJ2-1,CASSYSDYEQFF,TGTGCCAGCAGTTACTCGGATTATGAGCAGTTCTTC
few,NA,TRBV7-9,TRBJ2-1,CASSATRGSFTLGQFF,TGTGCCAGCAGCGCAACTAGAGGCAGCTTCACCCTCGGGCAGTTCTTC
NA,NA,TRBV2,TRBJ2-4,CASSVDEAKNIQYF,TGTGCCAGCAGTGTGGACGAGGCCAAAAACATTCAGTACTTC
once,NA,TRBV11-2,TRBJ2-5,CASSLGSPETQYF,TGTGCCAGCAGCTTAGGAAGTCCTGAGACCCAGTACTTC
NA,NA,TRBV7-2,TRBJ2-6,CASSLYFASGANVLTF,TGTGCCAGCAGCTTATATTTTGCCTCTGGGGCCAACGTCCTGACTTTC
NA,NA,TRBV29-1,TRBJ2-6,CSGSRGPGANVLTF,TGCAGCGGCAGCAGGGGTCCCGGGGCCAACGTCCTGACTTTC
NA,NA,TRBV6-5,TRBJ1-2,CASSYSLTNYGYTF,TGTGCCAGCAGTTACTCTTTGACTAACTATGGCTACACCTTC
NA,TRBD2,TRBV30,TRBJ2-5,CAWRPSRGLAGGRETQYF,TGTGCCTGGAGGCCCTCCAGGGGACTAGCGGGGGGGCGTGAGACCCAGTACTTC
once,NA,TRBV6-5,TRBJ2-1,CASSHPSGRQSEQFF,TGTGCCAGCAGTCACCCTTCTGGACGACAAAGTGAGCAGTTCTTC
NA,NA,TRBV16,TRBJ1-4,CASSPWRAEDEKLFF,TGTGCCAGCAGCCCCTGGAGGGCCGAGGATGAAAAACTGTTTTTT
NA,NA,TRBV4-2,TRBJ2-1,CASRRTSSSYNEQFF,TGTGCCAGCAGACGGACATCTAGCTCCTACAATGAGCAGTTCTTC
NA,NA,TRBV30,TRBJ1-6,CAWSPGRRNSPLHF,TGTGCCTGGAGTCCGGGACGGCGAAATTCACCCCTCCACTTT
NA,NA,TRBV5-1,TRBJ1-1,CASSRTTNTEAFF,TGCGCCAGCAGCCGGACAACGAACACTGAAGCTTTCTTT
NA,TRBD2,TRBV25-1,TRBJ2-1,CASSETSGGIEQFF,TGTGCCAGCAGTGAGACTAGCGGGGGGATTGAGCAGTTCTTC
NA,NA,TRBV18,TRBJ2-2,CASSPPVIGELFF,TGTGCCAGCTCACCACCCGTTATCGGGGAGCTGTTTTTT
NA,TRBD1,TRBV6-5,TRBJ2-7,CASSYAFTGASYEQYF,TGTGCCAGCAGTTATGCATTTACAGGGGCCTCCTACGAGCAGTACTTC
NA,NA,TRBV6-5,TRBJ1-2,CASRDGGLTNYGYTF,TGTGCCAGCAGGGACGGGGGCCTTACTAACTATGGCTACACCTTC
few,NA,TRBV7-2,TRBJ2-5,CASSLSQSKETQYF,TGTGCCAGCAGCTTATCGCAGTCAAAAGAGACCCAGTACTTC